These 12 T cell receptor beta chains originate from one sample sequenced in a study of a mutant IDH1 vaccine in newly diagnosed glioma. Time point indicated: baseline, week 1 (first vaccination visit). The treatment here: pre-vaccination baseline after standard-of-care therapy. The data were produced by immunoSEQ multiplex PCR, yet TCRdb's version contains in-frame clones alone and is incomplete. The table records around 87,000 clones, about four fifths of them present only once. The material was PBMCs, obtained from a glioma patient treated with radiotherapy, temozolomide or both. Receptors originate from a woman between 45 and 65 years old with glioma.

This clone was seen just once. The chain uses TRBV10-3 and TRBJ1-3, with D possibly TRBD1 on 6 matching bases. Trimming left V 9 bases short and J 4 bases short, with 16 bases between. Germline CDR1 and CDR2: ENHRY and SYGVKD. This CDR3 has 14 amino acids. The CDR3 DNA follows: TGTGCCATGCATACAGGGTCTCGGGGAAACACCATATATTTT. Translating it yields CAMHTGSRGNTIYF.

This clone was observed a handful of times. The rearrangement joins TRBV19 to TRBJ2-7, with D perhaps given as TRBD1 or TRBD2 (7 bases each). The ends were cut back, 9 bases at V and 4 bases at J, with 10 bases in the middle. Germline-derived CDR1 and CDR2 are LNHDA and SQIVND (reference sequence). The CDR3 sequence is 11 residues long. The CDR3 nucleotides read TGTGCCAGCCAGGGGGGGTACGAGCAGTACTTC. As protein: CASQGGYEQYF.

The chain joins TRBV5-5 to TRBJ2-7; 7 nucleotides align to TRBD1. This CDR3 contains 15 residues. Germline V CDR1 and CDR2: SGHKS, YYEKEE (reference sequence). V gave up 4 bases and J gave up 0 bases; unmatched junction bases: 7. The CDR3: CASSLTGASSYEQYF. In DNA form, the CDR3 reads TGTGCCAGCAGCCTAACAGGGGCGAGCTCCTACGAGCAGTACTTC.

This clone has just one count. The chain employs TRBV27 and TRBJ2-7; TRBD1 is a possible D gene (6 bases). Between the trimmed V and J ends, which lost 4 bases and 3 bases, there was a span of 19 bases. Germline V gene lookup returns CDR1 MNHEY and CDR2 SMNVEV (reference sequence). This CDR3 spans 16 amino acids. In DNA, the CDR3 is TGTGCCAGCAGTTCTTCCTCGACAGGAACGGACTACGAGCAGTACTTC. This codes for CASSSSSTGTDYEQYF.

The rearrangement joins TRBV7-2 to TRBJ2-7; no reliable D call. Trimming stripped 5 bases from V and 2 bases from J, with 7 bases between. CDR1 is SGHTA, CDR2 FQGNSA, per germline. The CDR3 sequence is 12 residues long. In DNA form, the CDR3 reads TGTGCCAGCAGCACCCCGCCCTACGAGCAGTACTTC. Residues: CASSTPPYEQYF.

Only a few counts were recorded for this clone. J is TRBJ1-1 and V is TRBV19, with 7 bases identical to TRBD1. The V gene's germline CDR1 is LNHDA and CDR2 SQIVND (reference sequence). The CDR3 contains 14 residues. V was clipped by 5 bases and J by 2 bases; unmatched bases: 5. CDR3 nucleotides: TGTGCCAGTAGTTTCGGGACAGATAACACTGAAGCTTTCTTT. The encoded protein is CASSFGTDNTEAFF.

The chain couples TRBV19 to TRBJ1-2; 7 positions agree with TRBD1. This CDR3 has 14 residues. J gave up 4 bases and V 6 bases, and 8 bases lay outside the gene matches. The germline V gene encodes CDR1 LNHDA and CDR2 SQIVND (reference sequence). CDR3 amino acids: CASRNTGTAYGYTF. The CDR3 coding sequence is TGTGCCAGTAGGAATACCGGGACAGCCTATGGCTACACCTTC.

This clone showed up just a few times. The chain carries TRBV6-1 and TRBJ1-6; no clear D gene. CDR3 length: 15 amino acids. Germline loops: CDR1 MNHNS, CDR2 SASEGT. Trimming pared 4 bases from V and 14 bases from J, leaving 21 bases between. CDR3 residues: CASSGLGPQERALHF. The CDR3 coding sequence is TGTGCCAGCAGTGGGCTGGGTCCGCAAGAGAGGGCCCTCCACTTT.

This chain joins TRBV15 and TRBJ1-5; D may be TRBD1 (6 bases). The V end was cut by 5 bases, the J end by 6 bases, with 17 bases between. Germline V gene sequence: CDR1 LNHNV, CDR2 YYDKDF (reference sequence). The CDR3 spans 15 residues. The CDR3: CATSWGRGMSQPQHF. In DNA form, the CDR3 reads TGTGCCACCAGCTGGGGCAGGGGCATGAGTCAGCCCCAGCATTTT.

This chain connects TRBV6-5 to TRBJ1-6; D call uncertain. With 10 bases removed from V and 7 bases from J, the gap between germline ends came to 14 bases. The germline V gene has CDR1 MNHEY and CDR2 SVGAGI. There are 13 residues in the CDR3. The CDR3 protein is CATFRARNSPLHF. The CDR3 region has the DNA TGTGCCACCTTTAGGGCCCGAAATTCACCCCTCCACTTT.

The gene calls are TRBV19 and TRBJ1-5; 7 bases match TRBD1. The V gene end was trimmed by 6 bases and the J gene end by 4 bases; junction bases not matched to a gene: 9. This CDR3 region has 15 residues. Germline CDR1 reads LNHDA; CDR2 reads SQIVND (reference sequence). The CDR3 nucleotides read TGTGCCAGTAGCACTTGGGACAGCCTTAATCAGCCCCAGCATTTT. This sequence encodes CASSTWDSLNQPQHF.

The rearrangement uses TRBV2 and TRBJ1-1; 8 nucleotides match TRBD1. This CDR3 spans 16 amino acids. The germline gives CDR1 SNHLY, CDR2 FYNNEI. V shed 5 bases, J shed 0 bases, and the junction held 8 bases outside the gene matches. The CDR3 DNA reads as TGTGCCAGCAGTTCTCGACAGGGGCCCATGAACACTGAAGCTTTCTTT. As protein: CASSSRQGPMNTEAFF.